This T cell receptor beta chain derives from a study of shared clonotypes between healthy human individuals. Study results and limitations: Non-shared clonotypes displayed generation probabilities falling below those of clonotypes present in all four donors. What naive subsets generally showed was a larger estimated richness than memory subsets showed. Among a handful of donors, approximately 5% of naive CD4 clonotypes were found in common. Clonotype sharing among the donors was expected to vary with sequencing depth.

CD45RO negativity and positive selection for CCR7 defined naive CD8 cells, a population that excluded terminally differentiated effector memory CD45RA+ cells. Here immunoSEQ multiplex PCR was the method, and the copy in TCRdb shows in-frame clones only, minus some. This repertoire shows some 2.1 million clones, just over 90% found once; its top ten account for about 1.7%. Per the germline V gene, CDR1 is LGHNA and CDR2 is YSLEER. The CDR3 sequence is 13 residues long. With 4 bases removed from V and 7 bases from J, the gap between germline ends came to 14 bases. This clone appeared once. Its matching antigen is unknown.

Sequenced input: naive CD8+ T cells from PBMCs. V gene TRBV4-3 combines with J gene TRBJ2-7; D gene uncertain. The clonotype originates from a man aged 18 to 30 in good health. Some clones in this sample may be carry-over from other donors' samples. The CDR3 coding sequence is TGCGCCAGCAGCCCGCGACGGCCTGGGGAGCAGTACTTC. Protein sequence: CASSPRRPGEQYF.